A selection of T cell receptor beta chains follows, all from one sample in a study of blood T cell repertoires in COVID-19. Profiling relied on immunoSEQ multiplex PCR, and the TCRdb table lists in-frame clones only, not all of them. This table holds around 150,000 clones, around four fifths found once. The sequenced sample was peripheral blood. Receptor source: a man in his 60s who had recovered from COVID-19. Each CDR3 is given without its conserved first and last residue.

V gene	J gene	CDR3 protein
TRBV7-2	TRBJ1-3	ASSYKGSGNTIY
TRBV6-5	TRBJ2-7	ASSRGGQYEQY
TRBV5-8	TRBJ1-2	ASSLRRGTGYGYT
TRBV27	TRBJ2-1	ASSLKGVSSYNEQF
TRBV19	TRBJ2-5	ASSSWGGGETQY
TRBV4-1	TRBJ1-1	ASSLGAGDMNTEAF
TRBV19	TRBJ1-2	ASSIGTSNYGYT
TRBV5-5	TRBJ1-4	ASSITGIATNEKLF
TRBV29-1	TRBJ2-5	SASGGEETQY
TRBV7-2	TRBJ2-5	ASSSIRAGGQETQY
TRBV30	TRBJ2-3	AWSTGTDTQY
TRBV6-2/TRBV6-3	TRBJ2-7	ASSYPQSAYEQY
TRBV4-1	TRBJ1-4	ASSQEGERKLF
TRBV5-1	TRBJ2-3	ASSLAPASGTDTQY
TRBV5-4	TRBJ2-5	AGSLTSGSSQTQY
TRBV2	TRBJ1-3	ASSEGTGNSGNTIY
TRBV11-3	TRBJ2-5	ASSKSFSGEGTQY
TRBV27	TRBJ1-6	ASSPDRRSYNSPLH
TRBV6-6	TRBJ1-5	ASSYSAGGLSQPQH
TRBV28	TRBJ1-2	ASSLEVKGYGYT
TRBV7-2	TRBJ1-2	ASSSQTGGADGYT
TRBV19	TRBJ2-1	ASKNVAGGSDEQF
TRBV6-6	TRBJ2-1	ASTLLAGVIEQF
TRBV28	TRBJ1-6	ATVAASSPLH
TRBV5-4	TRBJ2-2	ASSLDPAMNTGELF
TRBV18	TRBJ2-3	ASSPSGSGGADTQY
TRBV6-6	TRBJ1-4	ASSYSGTGDEKLF
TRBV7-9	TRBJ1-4	ASREGGVNEKLF
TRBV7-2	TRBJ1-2	ASSPARTNYGYT
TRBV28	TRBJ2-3	ASSYSGVVGDTQY
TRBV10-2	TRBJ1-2	ASSEGLNYGYT
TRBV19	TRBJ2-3	ASSRLAGGNTDTQY
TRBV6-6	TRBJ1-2	ASSTGQGDYGYT